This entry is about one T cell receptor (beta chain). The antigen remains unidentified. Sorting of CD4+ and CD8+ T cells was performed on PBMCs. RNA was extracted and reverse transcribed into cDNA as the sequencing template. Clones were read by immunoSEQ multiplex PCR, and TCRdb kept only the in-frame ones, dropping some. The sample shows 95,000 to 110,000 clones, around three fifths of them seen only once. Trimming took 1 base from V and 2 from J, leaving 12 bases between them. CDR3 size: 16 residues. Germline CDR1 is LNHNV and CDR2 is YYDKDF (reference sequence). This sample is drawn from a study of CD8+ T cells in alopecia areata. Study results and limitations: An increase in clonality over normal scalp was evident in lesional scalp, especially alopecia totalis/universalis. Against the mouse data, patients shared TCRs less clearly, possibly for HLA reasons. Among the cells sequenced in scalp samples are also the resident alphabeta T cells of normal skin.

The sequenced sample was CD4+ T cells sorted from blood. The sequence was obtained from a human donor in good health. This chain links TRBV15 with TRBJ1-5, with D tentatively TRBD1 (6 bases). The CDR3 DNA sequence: TGTGCCACCAGCAGAGGACAGGCGGCAGGCAATCAGCCCCAGCATTTT. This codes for CATSRGQAAGNQPQHF. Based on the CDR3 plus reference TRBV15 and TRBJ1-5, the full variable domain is DAMVIQNPRYQVTQFGKPVTLSCSQTLNHNVMYWYQQKSSQAPKLLFHYYDKDFNNEADTPDNFQSRRPNTSFCFLDIRSPGLGDTAMYLCATSRGQAAGNQPQHFGDGTRLSIL.